This T cell receptor beta chain stems from a study of T cells after yellow fever vaccination. This clonotype was recorded at least ten times. The V and J ends lost 0 bases and 1 base respectively, with 6 bases between them. Germline V gives CDR1 SEHNR, CDR2 FQNEAQ (reference sequence). This CDR3 has 14 residues. Generation of TCR cDNA used 5'RACE template switching (which added a universal primer site and UMIs). TCRdb redid the calling of the 5' RACE reads with MiXCR, one entry per CDR3 protein. The sample has around 530,000 distinct CDR3 sequences; 17% are singletons. The rearrangement links TRBV7-9 to TRBJ1-2; D is uncertain. The sequence was obtained from a man aged 18 to 30 who received the YFV17D yellow fever vaccine. This sample comprised PBMCs, obtained 4 to 6 days after the first yellow fever vaccination. CDR3 protein: CASSLAGSNYGYTF. In nucleotides, the CDR3 is TGTGCCAGCAGCTTAGCCGGCAGTAACTATGGCTACACCTTC.